The 18 T cell receptor beta chains below all came from one sample that was sequenced in a study of T cells in Graves' hyperthyroidism and ophthalmopathy. Using RNA transcripts as the source, TCR beta CDR3 regions were amplified. First-round RT-PCR targeting the TCR CDR3 was performed with the HTBI primer set. MiXCR, run by TCRdb on the multiplex PCR reads, gives a single entry per CDR3 protein. Here the sample spans 500,000 to 550,000 distinct CDR3 sequences, about 20% being singletons. The specimen was blood. Receptor source: a middle-aged man with Graves' ophthalmopathy.

A few counts support this clonotype. The chain carries TRBV7-9 and TRBJ2-7; 7 bases fit TRBD2. The germline V gene has CDR1 SEHNR and CDR2 FQNEAQ (reference sequence). This CDR3 is 15 amino acids long. V was clipped by 5 bases and J by 3 bases; unmatched bases: 10. This CDR3 reads CASSPVGGVGYEQYF. DNA of the CDR3: TGTGCCAGCAGCCCGGTGGGGGGGGTGGGCTACGAGCAGTACTTC.

This clonotype was found a few times. The CDR3 protein is CASSYARNTDTQYF. CDR3 sequence (DNA): TGTGCCAGCAGTTACGCGCGAAACACAGATACGCAGTATTTT. The chain couples TRBV6-2 or TRBV6-3 to TRBJ2-3; D unclear. CDR3 length: 14 residues. The germline gives CDR1 MNHEY, CDR2 SVGEGT. The V gene lost 2 bases and the J gene lost 2 bases, with 8 bases spanning the gap.

This clonotype was detected many times. This rearrangement joins TRBV28 to TRBJ1-1, with 12 bases fitting TRBD1. The CDR3 contains 15 residues. Germline values: CDR1 MDHEN, CDR2 SYDVKM. V lost 3 bases to trimming and J lost 1 base; unmatched junction nucleotides: 0. CDR3 DNA sequence: TGTGCCAGCAGTTTGGGACAGGGGGCGAACACTGAAGCTTTCTTT. It encodes CASSLGQGANTEAFF.

This chain uses TRBV4-3 with TRBJ2-4; TRBD2 matches at 8 bases. The CDR3 sequence is 19 residues long. J lost 7 bases, V lost 0 bases, and 17 bases had no gene match. Germline CDR1 and CDR2: LGHNA and YSLEER. The chain's CDR3 is CASSQDREGSGILDNIQYF. The CDR3, as DNA: TGCGCCAGCAGCCAAGATCGGGAGGGTAGCGGGATTCTGGATAACATTCAGTACTTC.

V is TRBV7-2 and J is TRBJ2-4; D gene uncertain. The germline CDR1 and CDR2 sequences are SGHTA and FQGNSA. The CDR3 length is 14 residues. Trimming took 2 bases from V and 1 from J, leaving 6 bases between them. In nucleotides, the CDR3 is TGTGCCAGCAGCTTATCGCGGGCCAAAAACATTCAGTACTTC. Translating it yields CASSLSRAKNIQYF.

V usage is TRBV28 and J usage is TRBJ1-6; no clear D gene. V was trimmed by 2 bases and J by 14 bases, leaving 7 bases between them. In germline, CDR1 is MDHEN, CDR2 SYDVKM. The CDR3 spans 11 residues. The CDR3 DNA reads TGTGCCAGCAGTTTAACCGGGGCCCTCCACTTT. Amino acids: CASSLTGALHF.

Only a few counts were recorded for this clonotype. Its ends do not fully match the called genes, so a read error is possible. The rearrangement links TRBV2 to TRBJ2-7, with 10 bases lining up with TRBD1. The length of the CDR3 is 16 residues. Germline CDR1 reads SNHLY; CDR2 reads FYNNEI. CDR3 DNA sequence: TGTGCCAGCCAGAGGACAGGGGGGTCAAGTTCCTACGAGCAGCACTTC. This translates into CASQRTGGSSSYEQHF.

This clonotype was counted a few times. J is TRBJ1-1 and V is TRBV19; D gene ambiguous. This CDR3 region has 15 residues. The V and J ends lost 3 bases and 7 bases respectively, with 18 bases between them. Germline CDR1 is LNHDA and CDR2 is SQIVND (reference sequence). The CDR3 loop reads CASSIRGPPRLEAFF. In DNA, the CDR3 is TGTGCCAGTAGTATTCGTGGGCCCCCACGACTTGAAGCTTTCTTT.

This clonotype was seen only a few times. V gene TRBV20-1 combines with J gene TRBJ2-3; no clear D. CDR3 length: 14 amino acids. Trimming pared 1 base from V and 0 bases from J, leaving 8 bases between. Germline values: CDR1 DFQATT, CDR2 SNEGSKA (reference sequence). Here the CDR3 DNA reads TGCAGTGCTAGAGCCCCGGGCAGCACAGATACGCAGTATTTT. Its translation: CSARAPGSTDTQYF.

There are many counts of this clonotype. This chain uses TRBV2 with TRBJ2-3; D might be TRBD1 or TRBD2, each matching 5 bases. Per the germline V gene, CDR1 is SNHLY and CDR2 is FYNNEI. Trimming took off 0 bases at V and 7 bases at J, with 11 bases between the two ends. The CDR3 totals 14 residues. The CDR3 spells CASSEAKRDHTQYF. The CDR3 region has the DNA TGTGCCAGCAGTGAAGCGAAAAGGGACCATACGCAGTATTTT.

This clonotype was seen at least ten times. The CDR3, as DNA: TGTGCCTGGACTCGAAGTTTATCCTACAATGAGCAGTTCTTC. It is translated as CAWTRSLSYNEQFF. The chain is built from TRBV30 and TRBJ2-1; D not resolved. In germline, CDR1 is GTSNPN, CDR2 SVGIG (reference sequence). Trimming took off 4 bases at V and 1 base at J, with 11 bases between the two ends. This CDR3 has 14 residues.

Only a few counts were recorded for this clonotype. The J gene is TRBJ1-5, the V gene TRBV27, with TRBD1 as a possible D gene (5 bases). The CDR3 is made up of 13 amino acids. Germline-derived CDR1 and CDR2 are MNHEY and SMNVEV (reference sequence). Trimming removed 4 bases at V and 6 bases at J, with 10 bases between. CDR3 coding DNA: TGTGCCAGCAGTTGGGGCTTAGGTCAGCCCCAGCATTTT. It translates to CASSWGLGQPQHF.

The V gene is TRBV13, the J gene TRBJ2-2; unclear D gene. Trimming cost V 1 base and J 6 bases, with 9 bases left between them. CDR3 size: 14 residues. Germline values: CDR1 PRHDT, CDR2 FYEKMQ (reference sequence). The CDR3 reads CASSLVGYSGELFF. The CDR3 DNA follows: TGTGCCAGCAGCTTAGTAGGGTATTCCGGGGAGCTGTTTTTT.

CDR3 amino acids: CSASRGGGKGQPQHF. Here the CDR3 DNA reads TGCAGTGCTAGTCGCGGGGGGGGCAAGGGTCAGCCCCAGCATTTT. The J gene is TRBJ1-5, the V gene TRBV20-1; tentatively, D is TRBD1 (6 bases). CDR3 length equals 15 residues. In germline, CDR1 is DFQATT, CDR2 SNEGSKA (reference sequence). With 3 bases removed from V and 6 bases from J, the gap between germline ends came to 18 bases.

This clonotype was recorded a few times. In DNA form, the CDR3 reads TGTGCCAGCAGTCCGGGACAGACTCTTGAAGCTTTCTTT. This codes for CASSPGQTLEAFF. The chain couples TRBV12-3 or TRBV12-4 to TRBJ1-1, with 7 nucleotides matching TRBD1. V gave up 5 bases and J gave up 7 bases; unmatched junction bases: 7. The CDR3 covers 13 residues.

This clonotype was detected only a few times. The V call is TRBV19, the J call TRBJ1-1, with a tentative D call TRBD1 (6 bases). The CDR3 loop spans 12 amino acids. Germline V gene sequence: CDR1 LNHDA, CDR2 SQIVND (reference sequence). The ends were cut back, 4 bases at V and 6 bases at J, with 9 bases in the middle. The CDR3 bases are TGTGCCAGTAGTACCCGGACAGCTGAAGCTTTCTTT. Its protein is CASSTRTAEAFF. Drawing the rest from reference TRBV19 and TRBJ1-1, the complete variable domain is DGGITQSPKYLFRKEGQNVTLSCEQNLNHDAMYWYRQDPGQGLRLIYYSQIVNDFQKGDIAEGYSVSREKKESFPLTVTSAQKNPTAFYLCASSTRTAEAFFGQGTRLTVV.

J is TRBJ1-2 and V is TRBV11-2; D is unclear. The CDR3 runs 13 residues. Germline CDR1 SGHAT, CDR2 FQNNGV. V lost 5 bases and J 7 bases, leaving 14 bases between the germline ends. The CDR3 protein is CASSPSPGFGYTF. The CDR3 nucleotides are TGTGCCAGCAGCCCCTCCCCCGGATTTGGCTACACCTTC.

Regarding this clonotype: With a much larger clone just one base away, this may be a read error. This chain connects TRBV30 to TRBJ2-1; D is unclear. The end of the DNA is better explained by TRBJ2-7, so the J call may be wrong. The germline V gene encodes CDR1 GTSNPN and CDR2 SVGIG (reference sequence). The CDR3 totals 10 residues. The CDR3 reads CAWSGNEQYF. In DNA, the CDR3 is TGTGCCTGGAGTGGCAATGAGCAGTACTTC.